This T cell receptor beta chain was identified during a study of OX40 agonist ivuxolimab in advanced cancers. V shed 0 bases and J shed 2 bases, with 9 bases lying between them. Germline V gives CDR1 SGHKS, CDR2 YYEKEE (reference sequence). CDR3 length: 15 amino acids. The table came from immunoSEQ multiplex PCR; TCRdb's copy has only in-frame clones and leaves some out. The sample lists approximately 17,000 clones, approximately 84% seen once, with 40% to 45% in the top ten. General observations from the study: Some patients without response likewise showed low normalized clonal expansion. CD4+ and CD8+ blood T cells expanded clonally by week 6 at 0.1 to 3.0 mg/kg.

With respect to this clone: Its antigen is not known.

The receptor's source is an adult with an advanced solid tumor such as melanoma, head and neck, liver or kidney cancer. The chain recombines TRBV5-5 with TRBJ1-5; D call uncertain. The sample consisted of CD4+ or CD8+ T cells sorted from blood, taken in a trial of the OX40 agonist ivuxolimab. Written as DNA, the CDR3 is TGTGCCAGCAGCTTGGACCCATCGGGCAATCAGCCCCAGCATTTT. It encodes CASSLDPSGNQPQHF.